Below are 8 T cell receptor beta chains sequenced from a single sample in a study of blood T cell repertoires in COVID-19. The data were produced by immunoSEQ multiplex PCR, yet TCRdb's version contains in-frame clones alone and is incomplete. The data contain around 240,000 clones, 65% to 90% of them singletons. Sequenced sample: peripheral blood. These receptors were collected from a woman in her thirties or forties who had recovered from COVID-19.

This clone was recorded a few times. The chain has TRBV7-9 and TRBJ1-1; TRBD1 is a possible D gene (5 bases). The length of the CDR3 is 12 residues. V dropped 5 bases and J dropped 11 bases, with 15 bases sitting between them. Germline CDR1 is SEHNR and CDR2 is FQNEAQ (reference sequence). The CDR3 DNA is TGTGCCAGCAGCGCCGGGACTCCGACGGCTTTCTTT. Translated, it gives CASSAGTPTAFF.

The chain is built from TRBV11-3 and TRBJ2-1, with D possibly matching TRBD1 (5 bases). V was trimmed by 4 bases and J by 11 bases, leaving 21 bases between them. Germline assignment: CDR1 SGHNT and CDR2 YENEEA. The CDR3 runs 15 residues. The CDR3 DNA follows: TGTGCCAGCAGCTCATACTCCCTGGGTGGACATCAGCAGTTCTTC. Translation gives CASSSYSLGGHQQFF.

The chain recombines TRBV6-5 with TRBJ2-7; D remains ambiguous. With 5 bases removed from V and 2 bases from J, the gap between germline ends came to 16 bases. The germline gives CDR1 MNHEY, CDR2 SVGAGI. CDR3 length: 15 residues. This chain's CDR3 is CASSKYADSTYEQYF. The CDR3 region has the DNA TGTGCCAGCAGTAAGTACGCGGATAGTACCTACGAGCAGTACTTC.

CDR3 DNA sequence: TGTGCCACCAGCGATTCCGCAGGGGGCGGGAAGAACACTGAAGCTTTCTTT. Translating it yields CATSDSAGGGKNTEAFF. The chain has TRBV15 and TRBJ1-1; 8 bases agree with TRBD1. Germline lookup yields CDR1 LNHNV and CDR2 YYDKDF (reference sequence). The CDR3 consists of 17 residues. With 5 bases clipped from V and 1 base from J, the junction kept 12 bases outside the gene matches.

The chain uses TRBV2 and TRBJ2-2; 8 positions agree with TRBD1. Germline CDR1 SNHLY, CDR2 FYNNEI. V shed 4 bases, J shed 5 bases, and the junction held 6 bases outside the gene matches. This CDR3 has 15 amino acids. The CDR3 here is CASSVQGARTGELFF. CDR3 DNA sequence: TGTGCCAGCAGTGTTCAGGGGGCTCGGACCGGGGAGCTGTTTTTT.

V and J are TRBV5-8 and TRBJ2-3; 7 bases are a match to TRBD1. The junction had 7 bases not matched to a gene; V was cut back by 4 bases and J by 2 bases. Germline CDR1 and CDR2: SGHTS and YDEGEE. The CDR3 is made up of 15 amino acids. CDR3 in DNA: TGTGCCAGCAGCATCCAAGGGGGCCACACAGATACGCAGTATTTT. This translates into CASSIQGGHTDTQYF.

This clone came up a few times. V is TRBV6-5 and J is TRBJ1-3; D not resolved. The ends were cut back, 6 bases at V and 7 bases at J, with 7 bases in the middle. This CDR3 region has 11 residues. The germline V gene encodes CDR1 MNHEY and CDR2 SVGAGI. CDR3 sequence: CASRGGNTIYF. The CDR3 DNA reads as TGTGCCAGCAGGGGCGGGAACACCATATATTTT.

Notes on this clone: This same CDR3 is encoded by further DNA sequences in the sample. The J gene is TRBJ1-3, the V gene TRBV7-2; 8 bases fit TRBD1. In germline, CDR1 is SGHTA, CDR2 FQGNSA. CDR3 size: 16 residues. The ends lost 1 base at V and 3 bases at J; junction bases unmatched: 5. The CDR3 nucleotides are TGTGCCAGCAGCTTAGGCCCAGGGGGCGGTGGAAACACCATATATTTT. Translated, it gives CASSLGPGGGGNTIYF.